A selection of T cell receptor beta chains follows, all from one sample in a study of OX40 agonist ivuxolimab in advanced cancers. The assay was immunoSEQ multiplex PCR, and TCRdb's table has in-frame clones only and misses some. The sample yields around 74,000 clones, roughly 88% seen once. Material: CD4+ or CD8+ T cells sorted from blood, obtained in a trial of the OX40 agonist ivuxolimab. All receptors derive from an adult with an advanced solid tumor such as melanoma, head and neck, liver or kidney cancer. Each CDR3 is given with its conserved first and last residue. A D gene is named only where the DNA matches it firmly. Clone size appears in some rows only: once, few, many, or a class for an expanded clone.

j_gene	d_gene	v_gene	abundance	CDR3aa	CDR3nt
TRBJ2-6	.	TRBV2	.	CASQDGVSGANVLTF	TGTGCCAGCCAAGACGGCGTCTCTGGGGCCAACGTCCTGACTTTC
TRBJ2-7	.	TRBV21-1	.	CASSKVPGEENRDEQYF	TGTGCCAGCAGCAAAGTGCCTGGGGAAGAAAATCGCGACGAGCAGTACTTC
TRBJ1-1	.	TRBV4-1	.	CASSQGGEAFF	TGCGCCAGCAGCCAAGGTGGGGAAGCTTTCTTT
TRBJ2-5	.	TRBV2	once	CASSRSRETQYF	TGTGCCAGCAGCCGGTCCCGTGAGACCCAGTACTTC
TRBJ1-1	TRBD1	TRBV6-6	.	CASSYGTEEAFF	TGTGCCAGCAGTTACGGGACAGAAGAAGCTTTCTTT
TRBJ1-5	.	TRBV12-5	.	CASGPPGNQPRHF	TGTGCTAGTGGCCCACCGGGAAATCAGCCCCGGCATTTT
TRBJ2-7	TRBD2	TRBV7-9	.	CASTSGGTYEQYF	TGTGCCAGCACCTCGGGGGGTACCTACGAGCAGTACTTC
TRBJ2-3	TRBD2	TRBV10-3	.	CAISEWGALAGESDTQYF	TGTGCCATCAGTGAGTGGGGGGCACTAGCGGGGGAATCAGATACGCAGTATTTT
TRBJ1-2	.	TRBV25-1	.	CASSERGASRGYTF	TGTGCCAGCAGTGAACGGGGCGCCTCTAGGGGCTACACCTTC
TRBJ1-4	.	TRBV11-2	.	CASSPRRGAANEKLFF	TGTGCCAGCAGCCCTCGTCGGGGGGCGGCTAATGAAAAACTGTTTTTT
TRBJ1-2	.	TRBV6-5	.	CASIGGGSADYGYTF	TGTGCCAGCATTGGGGGGGGGAGCGCCGACTATGGCTACACCTTC
TRBJ2-1	.	TRBV11-2	.	CASSLRLVSSYNEQFF	TGTGCCAGCAGCCTACGGCTGGTTAGCTCCTACAATGAGCAGTTCTTC
TRBJ1-1	TRBD1	TRBV5-5	.	CASSLDNRGRAEAFF	TGTGCCAGCAGCTTGGATAACAGGGGGAGGGCTGAAGCTTTCTTT
TRBJ1-4	TRBD1	TRBV7-9	.	CASSPRQGMSLEYEKLFF	TGTGCCAGCAGCCCCCGACAGGGTATGTCCCTCGAGTATGAAAAACTGTTTTTT